This entry is about one T cell receptor (beta chain). Its antigen specificity is not known. No base quality information exists; no much larger clone differs at one position. The sample originates from a study of shared clonotypes between healthy human individuals (dated by TCRdb to the early 2020s). Regarding the complete study: A couple of women and a few men aged 18 to 49 years were included in the cohort. For each donor, CD4 naive and CD4 memory were each given three plates, CD8 naive was given two plates, and CD8 memory was given one plate. To estimate repertoire size and how much clonotype sharing occurs between individuals, the study deeply sequenced the blood TCR repertoires of five healthy adults. Different laboratories and diverse techniques were used to prepare libraries and sequence TCR repertoires, to increase sequencing depth and limit assay-specific biases. Per donor, leukapheresis produced somewhere between about 0.8 and 9.5 billion PBMCs.

Healthy HIV-negative adults with no recently reported acute infections or vaccinations were included as donors. Every donor was a Caucasian adult residing in Nashville, Tennessee, USA. CD4+ T cells were enriched through magnetic negative selection, after which naive cells were positively selected on CD45RA and the remaining negative fraction served as the memory subset. After blood collection by leukapheresis, PBMCs were isolated using Ficoll-Histopaque density gradient centrifugation and then cryopreserved in the vapor phase of liquid nitrogen. Analytical flow cytometry was used to check the purity and quantity of each magnetically sorted T cell population. Genomic DNA was isolated from each sorted fraction and quantified by UV absorbance on a Nanodrop 2000c. Using the deep immunoSEQ assay, multiplex PCR amplified TCR CDR3 regions from genomic DNA. For each cell subset, the extracted genomic DNA was distributed evenly across all wells of several immunoSEQ 96-well plates, and each plate served as one replicate. For sorted subsets, 200 to 250 ng genomic DNA, equal to about 30,000 T cell genomes, was loaded into each replicate PCR. Purified libraries were quantified with a Qubit 3.0 fluorometer, sized on a Bioanalyzer 2100, and re-quantified with the KAPA Library Quantification kit. A separate single-read 150-cycle Illumina NextSeq 550 flow cell was used to sequence each immunoSEQ 96-well plate. In the original analysis: Because the immunoSEQ output held only junctional sequences and lacked quality scores, the filtering could not match the filtering applied to full-length reads. Sequences were annotated with PyIR, a Python wrapper for IgBLAST v1.9, and V/J genes and CDR3 were assigned using IMGT germline references. Reads were filtered out if the reads had weak V/J assignments (E-value above 1e-6), no CDR3, stop codons, out-of-frame junctions, or ambiguous translated residues. V3J clonotypes were defined by identical inferred V gene, J gene, and CDR3 amino acid sequence. To compute the percentage overlap between repertoires, the number of shared unique clonotypes was divided by the size of the smaller repertoire. RTK rarefaction, the Chao1 estimator, and Recon v2.1 estimates of unobserved clonotypes were used to assess repertoire richness. Generation probabilities were computed with OLGA for all TCRbeta clonotypes obtained by the gDNA method from a handful of donors. TCRdb stores this immuneACCESS table with in-frame sequences only. Part of the clones is absent; in the studies checked, under half of the shortfall reflects unresolved V genes, and no reason is known for the rest. That table supplies the V and J calls and clone size; D and trimming were determined from the DNA. This sample gives about a million clones in total; 60% to 80% of them show up just once. The ten biggest clones cover approximately 1.5% of the sample.

Germline trimming amounts to 3 bases on V and 7 bases on J, with 8 as the count of junction bases outside the gene matches. Spanning cysteine to phenylalanine, the CDR3 consists of 15 amino acids. The only DNA kept is the CDR3, 45 bases in frame from the first base. The germline V gene sets CDR1 to MDHEN and CDR2 to SYDVKM. Overall results and qualifications from the work: Pairwise subsampling indicated that sequencing depth was expected to affect the degree of clonotype sharing among donors. Incomplete sequencing was indicated by rarefaction of sorted-subset datasets, despite the large sequencing depth. Compared with non-shared clonotypes, the clonotypes found in all four sorted-subset donors had higher generation probabilities. When several donors were compared, the shared fraction of clonotypes was approximately 5% for naive CD4, around 3.5% for naive CD8, roughly 2.5% for memory CD4, and around 0.4% for memory CD8. Sampling was restricted to blood, and TCR repertoires in tissue are likely to differ from TCR repertoires in blood. The small number of donors limited the genetic and exposure-history diversity represented. Naive subsets generally had larger estimated clonotype richness than memory subsets did.

The TCR comes from a young man in good health. The sample taken for sequencing was memory CD4+ T cells sorted from blood. The meaning of the sample's cell subset or site label: CD45RA-negative fraction. The chain is made from TRBV28 and TRBJ1-4, with TRBD1 matching 7 junction bases. CDR3 loop: CASSFLQGGSEKLFF. The nucleotides are TGTGCCAGCAGTTTTCTTCAGGGGGGTAGTGAAAAACTGTTTTTT.